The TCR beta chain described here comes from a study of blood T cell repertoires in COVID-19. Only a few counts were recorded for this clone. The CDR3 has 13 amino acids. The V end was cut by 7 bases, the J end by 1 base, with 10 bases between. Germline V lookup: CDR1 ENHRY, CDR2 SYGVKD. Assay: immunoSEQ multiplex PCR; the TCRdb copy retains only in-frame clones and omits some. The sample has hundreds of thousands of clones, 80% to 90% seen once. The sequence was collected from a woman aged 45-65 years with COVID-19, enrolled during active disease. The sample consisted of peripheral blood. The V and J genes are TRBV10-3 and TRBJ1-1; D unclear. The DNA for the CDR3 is TGTGCCATCACCGCACAGACGAACACTGAAGCTTTCTTT. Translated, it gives CAITAQTNTEAFF.